This entry lists 4 T cell receptor beta chains sequenced from one sample in a study of beta chain features in type 1 diabetes. The whole isolated RNA underwent reverse transcription, so sequencing captured expressed TCRB transcripts. Sequenced by immunoSEQ multiplex PCR; TCRdb stores in-frame clones only, minus some. The sample has 160,000 or so clones, 6.5% to 8.5% seen once; the top ten hold 0.45% to 0.6%. The antigens for these receptors are not known. General study findings and limits: Shortening that was moderate but significant affected the TCRB CDR3s of Type 1 diabetes patients in all four CD4+ subsets.

Sequencing used central memory CD4+ T cells from blood. The receptors derive from a woman between 18 and 29 years old with type 1 diabetes.

This clone was counted a few times. The chain is built from TRBV30 and TRBJ1-5; TRBD1 aligns across 10 bases. The CDR3 spans 16 residues. Germline CDR1 and CDR2: GTSNPN and SVGIG (reference sequence). V was clipped by 2 bases and J by 6 bases; unmatched bases: 10. The CDR3 DNA follows: TGTGCCTGGAGTCCCTTCGGGACAGGGGACGGTCAGCCCCAGCATTTT. Translation gives CAWSPFGTGDGQPQHF.

This clone appeared a few times. The gene calls are TRBV29-1 and TRBJ1-2; 11 nucleotides match TRBD1. The CDR3 totals 15 residues. The trim removed 6 bases at V and 3 bases at J, leaving 9 bases unmatched. Germline V gene data show CDR1 as SQVTM and CDR2 as ANQGSEA. CDR3 in DNA: TGCAGCGTCCGGACAGGGGGCGCCGTAGACTATGGCTACACCTTC. Amino acids: CSVRTGGAVDYGYTF.

This clone was detected many times. The chain uses TRBV14 and TRBJ2-7, with D unresolved. Trimming shortened V by 8 bases and J by 2 bases, and 13 bases separated the two germline ends. Germline assignment: CDR1 SGHDN and CDR2 FVKESK. CDR3 length equals 13 residues. The CDR3 is CASADLQTYEQYF. The CDR3 DNA reads TGTGCCAGCGCCGATTTACAAACCTACGAGCAGTACTTC.

The chain is built from TRBV7-8 and TRBJ2-5; weak D call: TRBD2 (5 bases). This CDR3 region has 13 residues. The germline V gene has CDR1 SGHVS and CDR2 FQNEAQ. Trimming cost V 5 bases and J 2 bases, with 9 bases left between them. As DNA, the CDR3 is TGTGCCAGCAGCCGGAGGACGCAAGAGACCCAGTACTTC. This encodes CASSRRTQETQYF.